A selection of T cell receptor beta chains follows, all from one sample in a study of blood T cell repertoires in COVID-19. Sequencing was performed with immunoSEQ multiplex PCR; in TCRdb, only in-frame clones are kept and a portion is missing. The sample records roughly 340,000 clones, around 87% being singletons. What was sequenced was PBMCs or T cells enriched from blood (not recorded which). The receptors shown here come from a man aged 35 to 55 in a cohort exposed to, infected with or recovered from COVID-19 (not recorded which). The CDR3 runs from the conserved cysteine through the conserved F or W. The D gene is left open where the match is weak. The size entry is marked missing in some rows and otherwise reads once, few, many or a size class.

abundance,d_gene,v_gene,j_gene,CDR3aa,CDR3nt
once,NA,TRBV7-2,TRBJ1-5,CASSLSRTGWSNQPQHF,TGTGCCAGCAGCTTAAGCCGTACGGGATGGAGCAATCAGCCCCAGCATTTT
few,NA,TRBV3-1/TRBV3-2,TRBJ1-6,CASSQPSGTYNSPLHF,TGTGCCAGCAGCCAACCATCAGGAACCTATAATTCACCCCTCCACTTT
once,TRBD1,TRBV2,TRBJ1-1,CASRPGTGDFTEAFF,TGTGCCAGCAGACCCGGGACAGGGGATTTTACCGAAGCTTTCTTT
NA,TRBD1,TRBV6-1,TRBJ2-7,CASSEGGFGTGSLEQYF,TGTGCCAGCAGTGAAGGGGGGTTCGGGACAGGGAGCCTCGAGCAGTACTTC
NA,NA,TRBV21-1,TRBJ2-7,CASSTRQGMNEQYF,TGTGCCAGCAGCACCAGACAGGGGATGAACGAGCAGTACTTC
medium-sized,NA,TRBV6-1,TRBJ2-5,CASSESWAAGTQYF,TGTGCCAGCAGTGAATCCTGGGCCGCGGGGACCCAGTACTTC
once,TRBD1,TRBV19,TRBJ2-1,CASSIRDRGQFF,TGTGCCAGTAGTATTAGGGACAGGGGTCAGTTCTTC
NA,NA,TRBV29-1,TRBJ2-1,CSVTSLGEQFF,TGCAGCGTTACTAGTTTGGGTGAGCAGTTCTTC
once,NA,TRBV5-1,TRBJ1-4,CASSTGGNNEKLFF,TGCGCCAGCAGCACCGGCGGGAACAATGAAAAACTGTTTTTT
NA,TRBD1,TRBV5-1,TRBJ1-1,CASSLEQGLNTEAFF,TGCGCCAGCAGCTTGGAACAGGGGTTGAACACTGAAGCTTTCTTT